This T cell receptor (beta chain) emerged from a study of blood T cell repertoires in COVID-19. Study-level background: PBMCs, B-cell-depleted T cells, or T cells provided the cDNA or gDNA that made up the material.

Methods used by the authors: Amplifying reference gene primers gave estimates of nucleated cell counts. Only in-frame clones appear in the TCRdb table, and some are missing; sequencing was by immunoSEQ multiplex PCR. The DNA was the basis for D and trimming; V, J and clone size are from that table. The sample has 350,000 to 550,000 clones, around nine tenths seen once. This clone has only one observation. The source is a woman aged 25 to 39 with acute or convalescent COVID-19. Sample: peripheral blood.

CDR3 nucleotide sequence: TGTGCCTGGACCACAGGAAGCTATGGCTACACCTTC. Its protein product is CAWTTGSYGYTF. The chain recombines TRBV30 with TRBJ1-2; perhaps TRBD1 as D (5 bases). This CDR3 is 12 amino acids long. Germline CDR1 GTSNPN, CDR2 SVGIG (reference sequence). Trimming pared 4 bases from V and 4 bases from J, leaving 10 bases between.